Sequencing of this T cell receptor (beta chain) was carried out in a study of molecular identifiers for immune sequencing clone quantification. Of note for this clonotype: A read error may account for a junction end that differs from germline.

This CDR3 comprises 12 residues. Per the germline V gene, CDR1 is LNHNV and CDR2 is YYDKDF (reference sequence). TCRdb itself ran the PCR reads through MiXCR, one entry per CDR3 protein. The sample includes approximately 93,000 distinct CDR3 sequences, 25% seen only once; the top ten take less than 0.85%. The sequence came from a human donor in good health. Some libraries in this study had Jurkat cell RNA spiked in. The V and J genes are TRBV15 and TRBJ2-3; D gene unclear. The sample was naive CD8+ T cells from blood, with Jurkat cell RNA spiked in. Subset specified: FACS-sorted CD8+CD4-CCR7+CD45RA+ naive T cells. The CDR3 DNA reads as TGTGCCACCGGCAGTAGCACAGATACGCAGTATTTT. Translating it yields CATGSSTDTQYF.